Described below is a single TCR beta chain sequence and its context. The source of the sample is a study of blood T cell repertoires in COVID-19. For the study at large: The study drew acute and convalescent COVID-19 samples from the United States, Italy and Spain.

Only in-frame clones appear in the TCRdb table, and some are missing; sequencing was by immunoSEQ multiplex PCR. Among around 20,000 clones listed, 85% to 90% were seen once. The V end lost 1 base, the J end lost 4 bases, and 21 bases lay between the germline ends. The CDR3 consists of 18 residues. CDR1 and CDR2 (germline): SGHTA, FQGTGA. The receptor was derived from a human donor in a cohort sampled during active COVID-19. The rearrangement links TRBV7-3 to TRBJ2-3; TRBD2 might be the D (5 bases). The sequencing sample was made of peripheral blood. The CDR3 DNA sequence: TGTGCCAGCAGCTTAATCGGGCCGGTGGGAGAAGGAGCAGATACGCAGTATTTT. It specifies CASSLIGPVGEGADTQYF.